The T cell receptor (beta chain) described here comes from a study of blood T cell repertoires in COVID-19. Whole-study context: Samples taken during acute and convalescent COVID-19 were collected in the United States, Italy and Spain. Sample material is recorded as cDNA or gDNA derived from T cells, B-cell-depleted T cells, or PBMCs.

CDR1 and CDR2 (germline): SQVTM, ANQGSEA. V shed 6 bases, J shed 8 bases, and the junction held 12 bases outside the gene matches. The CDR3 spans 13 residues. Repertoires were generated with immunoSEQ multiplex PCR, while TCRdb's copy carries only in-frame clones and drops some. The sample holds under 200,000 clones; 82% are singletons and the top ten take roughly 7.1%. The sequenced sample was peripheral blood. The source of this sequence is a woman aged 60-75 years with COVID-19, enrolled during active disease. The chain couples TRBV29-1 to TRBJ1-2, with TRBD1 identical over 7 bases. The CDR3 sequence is CSVRPDRVGGYTF. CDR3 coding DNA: TGCAGCGTACGACCCGACAGGGTGGGAGGCTACACCTTC.